This T cell receptor (beta chain) was sequenced during a study of T-cell memory formation after mild COVID-19 (dated by TCRdb to the early 2020s). At the level of the whole study: TCR sequence clusters from the two donors were largely donor specific. In two donors, T-cell clones that expanded and contracted after mild COVID-19 were followed by sequencing TCRalpha and TCRbeta repertoires longitudinally. Two young, previously healthy adult volunteers made up the cohort, one male and one female.

These reads were obtained on an Illumina NovaSeq 6000. TCRalpha and TCRbeta cDNA libraries were constructed by 5'RACE with constant-segment primers, with sample barcodes and unique molecular identifiers being introduced. Trizol reagent was used to extract RNA from every sample. Amplification of the libraries took two PCR steps, and the second step added a second sample barcode plus Illumina TruSeq adapters. Libraries were sequenced on an Illumina NovaSeq with 2 x 150 bp paired-end reads. In the original analysis: The reads were demultiplexed and collapsed into UMI-guided consensus sequences using migec v1.2.7. Using mixcr v2.1.11, the UMI consensuses were aligned to TRA and TRB V and J templates and assembled into clonotypes. A clonotype was counted as expanded or contracted only when both edgeR and NoisET called the clonotype significant, with the noise models trained on biological replicates. For edgeR calls, the thresholds were a false discovery rate-adjusted p below 0.01 and a log2 fold-change of 1. PCA with hierarchical clustering of max-normalized trajectories of the 1000 most abundant clonotypes was used as exploratory dynamics analysis. Separately sequenced CD4+ and CD8+ repertoires were used to assign the CD4 or CD8 phenotype of responding clones. TCRdb cleaned the public reads at Q25 with fastp, built clones with MiXCR and kept in-frame beta chains. Each CDR3 protein appears once, grouped with its most common genes and DNA. These V and J calls derive from TCRdb rather than the authors' analysis. The sample has 350,000 or so distinct CDR3 sequences on record, 10% to 15% of them singletons. Around a fifth of the sample comes from the top ten.

Study-wide conclusions, independent of this receptor: Some responding clones were found in pre-infection memory, which suggests that pre-existing cross-reactive memory T cells took part in the SARS-CoV-2 response. Clones contracting from day 15 to 85 had balanced CD4/CD8 phenotypes, while a second wave expanding from day 15 to 37 was biased towards CD4+. The second-wave clones that peaked on day 37 were not confirmed to be SARS-CoV-2 specific. The study covered only a couple of mild cases, and larger cohorts including severe cases with pre-infection samples were considered necessary. Contracting CD4+ clones were found mainly in CM and EM memory subsets, while CD8+ clones were enriched in EMRA.

The CDR1 and CDR2 encoded by the germline V gene (reference sequence) are LNHNV and YYDKDF. The CDR3 measures 14 amino acids from cysteine to phenylalanine. Only the CDR3 part of the read is kept: 42 bases, read in frame from the first base. V is clipped by 0 bases and J by 5 bases, and the sequence between their germline boundaries is 10 bases long. Ficoll-Paque density gradient centrifugation was used to isolate PBMCs. In this sample, this clonotype turned up a few times. It has no known antigen specificity. Base qualities are not recorded, but no much larger clone differs from it by a single base. This sequence was found in a man aged 18 to 29 who had mild COVID-19 (a few samples of this study predate the infection). The sample titles of this study are shuffled in the database, so cell type and time point are left out; the donor was told from shared clones. Sequencing was done on a sample of PBMCs or a T cell subset sorted from them (not recorded which). The rearranged chain carries TRBV15 and TRBJ1-2; no D gene can be assigned with confidence. The nucleotides are TGTGCCACCAGCAGAGATAGTGCGGCATATGGCTACACCTTC. Translated, this gives CATSRDSAAYGYTF.